Here is one T cell receptor (beta chain) with its context. It lacks a known antigen. The record has no base qualities; no much larger clone is one base away. This entry belongs to a study of control samples from healthy donors and cancer patients (TCRdb year 2020). The library was obtained by the immunoSEQ multiplex PCR assay. TCRdb mirrors the immuneACCESS table, restricted to in-frame sequences. Some clones are absent from its copies; in checked studies, under half trace to an unresolved V gene, and the reason for the others is unknown. This sample lists about 170,000 clones; almost 90% were detected once. Of the sample, roughly 5.3% falls within the top ten clones. Between the V and J ends, shortened by 4 bases and 3 bases respectively, the junction contains 13 bases. Counted from cysteine to phenylalanine, this CDR3 has 15 amino acids. The CDR3 DNA has 45 bases and is translated from base 1. The CDR1 and CDR2 encoded by the germline V gene (reference sequence) are LGHDT and YNNKEL.

The clonotype was recovered from a woman aged 25 to 39 in good health. The chain employs TRBV3-1 (or the pseudogene TRBV3-2) and TRBJ2-4, and the D gene may be TRBD1, 6 bases matching. The sequencing sample was made of blood. The nucleotides read TGTGCCAGCAGCCTTGGGACACACGACAAAAACATTCAGTACTTC. This sequence encodes CASSLGTHDKNIQYF.